One and the same sample provided the 23 T cell receptor beta chains below, sequenced in a study of OX40 agonist ivuxolimab in advanced cancers. Some clones are missing from TCRdb's copy, which holds only in-frame ones; the method was immunoSEQ multiplex PCR. The data contain tens of thousands of clones, about nine tenths of them singletons. The input for sequencing was CD4+ or CD8+ T cells sorted from blood, taken in a trial of the OX40 agonist ivuxolimab. The receptors here all came from an adult with an advanced solid tumor such as melanoma, head and neck, liver or kidney cancer.

The chain joins TRBV23-1 to TRBJ2-7; D perhaps matches TRBD1 (5 bases). TRBV23-1 is reported as an ORF; its role is uncertain. The CDR3 runs to 16 residues. Deletions cut 2 bases from V and 0 bases from J, with 14 bases between. CDR3: CASSQQPWQGSYEQYF. The CDR3 DNA reads TGCGCCAGCAGTCAACAGCCTTGGCAGGGCTCCTACGAGCAGTACTTC.

The chain is built from TRBV7-6 and TRBJ2-7; 11 bases map to TRBD2. In germline, CDR1 is SGHVS, CDR2 FNYEAQ. The CDR3 extends over 14 amino acids. V was clipped by 2 bases and J by 5 bases; unmatched bases: 2. The CDR3 reads CASSLLAGGDEQYF. In DNA form, the CDR3 reads TGTGCCAGCAGCTTACTAGCGGGAGGCGACGAGCAGTACTTC.

This chain uses TRBV2 with TRBJ2-7; D might be TRBD1 (5 bases). V dropped 6 bases and J dropped 2 bases, with 14 bases sitting between them. The CDR3 is made up of 14 amino acids. Germline CDR1 and CDR2: SNHLY and FYNNEI. The CDR3 loop reads CASSAGFLAYEQYF. As DNA, the CDR3 is TGTGCCAGCAGCGCAGGGTTCTTAGCCTACGAGCAGTACTTC.

This chain joins TRBV28 and TRBJ1-2; D uncertain. Trimming pared 0 bases from V and 0 bases from J, leaving 8 bases between. The CDR3 runs 15 residues. Germline V gene data show CDR1 as MDHEN and CDR2 as SYDVKM. The chain's CDR3 is CASSLWGRPNYGYTF. DNA of the CDR3: TGTGCCAGCAGTTTATGGGGCAGACCTAACTATGGCTACACCTTC.

The chain joins TRBV2 to TRBJ2-5; D is uncertain. The J call is in doubt because the DNA end fits TRBJ2-7 better. The CDR3 totals 11 residues. Germline V gene lookup returns CDR1 SNHLY and CDR2 FYNNEI. The CDR3 nucleotides are TGTGCCAGCAGTGGGCTGTACGAGCAGTACTTC. As protein: CASSGLYEQYF.

This chain links TRBV5-1 with TRBJ2-3; TRBD2 aligns across 8 bases. Trimming cost V 2 bases and J 3 bases; bases outside gene matches: 8. Germline V gene lookup returns CDR1 SGHRS and CDR2 YFSETQ. The CDR3 is 16 amino acids. This CDR3 reads CASSFLAGLETDTQYF. The CDR3 bases are TGCGCCAGCAGCTTCTTAGCGGGATTGGAAACAGATACGCAGTATTTT.

The chain links TRBV5-5 to TRBJ2-7, with 11 bases fitting TRBD2. The CDR3 length is 16 residues. Germline V gene sequence: CDR1 SGHKS, CDR2 YYEKEE (reference sequence). Unmatched junction bases numbered 9, after V lost 0 bases and J lost 7 bases. As DNA, the CDR3 is TGTGCCAGCAGCTTGGACGTAGCGGGAGGGCCAGGGGAGCAGTACTTC. It codes for CASSLDVAGGPGEQYF. The variable domain in full, with the rest retrieved from reference TRBV5-5 and TRBJ2-7, is DAGVTQSPTHLIKTRGQQVTLRCSPISGHKSVSWYQQVLGQGPQFIFQYYEKEERGRGNFPDRFSARQFPNYSSELNVNALLLGDSALYLCASSLDVAGGPGEQYFGPGTRLTVT.

The rearrangement joins TRBV29-1 to TRBJ2-7; 9 bases align to TRBD1. The J segment lost 6 bases and the V segment lost 5 bases, leaving 5 bases of the junction unmatched. CDR1 is SQVTM and CDR2 is ANQGSEA in the germline V gene. The CDR3 contains 12 residues. The CDR3 reads CSVRTGAGEQYF. CDR3 DNA: TGCAGCGTTCGGACAGGGGCGGGCGAGCAGTACTTC.

This rearrangement joins TRBV5-1 to TRBJ1-2; the D gene is possibly TRBD1 (6 bases). Trimming removed 0 bases from V and 4 bases from J, with 13 bases in between. CDR1 SGHRS and CDR2 YFSETQ come from the germline V gene. This CDR3 is built from 15 residues. The CDR3 DNA follows: TGCGCCAGCAGCTTGGAACAGGGTTCGGGCTATGGCTACACCTTC. It encodes CASSLEQGSGYGYTF.

The chain couples TRBV9 to TRBJ1-5; tentatively, D is TRBD1 (5 bases). The CDR3 has 16 residues. V was trimmed by 10 bases and J by 7 bases, leaving 27 bases between them. Germline V gene data show CDR1 as SGDLS and CDR2 as YYNGEE. Written as DNA, the CDR3 is TGTGCCCGCCAACTAAAACCGGCTAGCGAGGGGCAGCCCCAGCATTTT. The encoded protein is CARQLKPASEGQPQHF.

The chain links TRBV11-1 to TRBJ1-1; TRBD1 aligns across 8 bases. The J segment lost 5 bases and the V segment lost 6 bases, leaving 5 bases of the junction unmatched. This CDR3 contains 13 residues. Germline V gives CDR1 SGHAT, CDR2 FQDESV (reference sequence). The CDR3 loop is CASRPTGGTEAFF. DNA for the CDR3: TGTGCCAGCAGGCCCACAGGGGGAACTGAAGCTTTCTTT.

The genes are TRBV2 and TRBJ2-7; the D is unclear. Per the germline V gene, CDR1 is SNHLY and CDR2 is FYNNEI. V was cut by 2 bases and J by 2 bases, with 4 bases left in between. CDR3 length: 12 residues. The CDR3 loop is CASSELAYEQYF. CDR3 DNA: TGTGCCAGCAGTGAACTAGCCTACGAGCAGTACTTC.

This clone has only one observation. The rearrangement joins TRBV30 to TRBJ1-6, with D possibly TRBD1 on 5 matching bases. Germline V gives CDR1 GTSNPN, CDR2 SVGIG (reference sequence). CDR3 size: 15 residues. Trimming took 2 bases from V and 7 from J, leaving 15 bases between them. The CDR3 region is CAWSFREVGNSPLHF. CDR3 DNA: TGTGCCTGGAGTTTCAGGGAGGTGGGGAATTCACCCCTCCACTTT.

The chain employs TRBV13 and TRBJ2-1; D is perhaps TRBD2 (6 bases). In germline, CDR1 is PRHDT, CDR2 FYEKMQ (reference sequence). Trimming removed 5 bases at V and 0 bases at J, with 14 bases between. The CDR3 is made up of 16 amino acids. CDR3 nucleotides: TGTGCCAGCAGCAAAGGGACTGGGAACTCCTACAATGAGCAGTTCTTC. Its protein product is CASSKGTGNSYNEQFF.

The J gene is TRBJ1-2, the V gene TRBV28; TRBD1 might be the D (5 bases). The CDR3 runs to 15 residues. Germline V gene data show CDR1 as MDHEN and CDR2 as SYDVKM. V was trimmed by 2 bases and J by 4 bases, leaving 14 bases between them. This CDR3 reads CASSLNGGVGYGYTF. CDR3 bases: TGTGCCAGCAGTTTAAACGGGGGAGTAGGCTATGGCTACACCTTC.

The rearrangement links TRBV19 to TRBJ2-2, with a tentative D call TRBD1 (6 bases). The ends were cut back, 4 bases at V and 7 bases at J, with 13 bases in the middle. Germline CDR1 and CDR2: LNHDA and SQIVND (reference sequence). The CDR3 covers 14 residues. The CDR3 sequence is CASSTTGTNGELFF. CDR3 nucleotide sequence: TGTGCCAGTAGTACAACCGGGACAAACGGGGAGCTGTTTTTT.

The chain links TRBV7-3 to TRBJ2-1; the match to TRBD2 covers 10 bases. Trimming removed 1 base from V and 5 bases from J; junction bases left unmatched: 5. Looked up from germline, CDR1 is SGHTA and CDR2 is FQGTGA. This CDR3 spans 16 amino acids. CDR3 in DNA: TGTGCCAGCAGCTTAAGAAAGCTAGCGGGAGACAATGAGCAGTTCTTC. It codes for CASSLRKLAGDNEQFF.

The chain recombines TRBV4-1 with TRBJ2-1; perhaps TRBD2 as D (6 bases). The CDR3 length is 16 residues. Germline lookup yields CDR1 MGHRA and CDR2 YSYEKL. Trimming left V 0 bases short and J 4 bases short, with 13 bases between. The CDR3 here is CASSQEDGRGYNEQFF. The CDR3 DNA reads as TGCGCCAGCAGCCAAGAAGACGGGAGAGGTTACAATGAGCAGTTCTTC.

This chain connects TRBV2 to TRBJ2-7; 13 positions match TRBD2. This CDR3 is 15 amino acids long. Germline V CDR1 and CDR2: SNHLY, FYNNEI. The V gene end was trimmed by 6 bases and the J gene end by 2 bases; junction bases not matched to a gene: 4. The CDR3 here is CASSAGTSGTYEQYF. The CDR3 coding sequence is TGTGCCAGCAGCGCCGGGACTAGCGGGACCTACGAGCAGTACTTC. The variable domain in full, completed from reference TRBV2 and TRBJ2-7, reads EPEVTQTPSHQVTQMGQEVILRCVPISNHLYFYWYRQILGQKVEFLVSFYNNEISEKSEIFDDQFSVERPDGSNFTLKIRSTKLEDSAMYFCASSAGTSGTYEQYFGPGTRLTVT.

This sequence joins TRBV18 and TRBJ1-1; D is possibly TRBD1 (6 bases). The germline V gene encodes CDR1 KGHSH and CDR2 LQKENI. The CDR3 runs 15 residues. V lost 3 bases, J lost 0 bases, and 11 bases lay in between. The CDR3 DNA is TGTGCCAGCTCACCGGCGGGACACCTGAACACTGAAGCTTTCTTT. Translating gives CASSPAGHLNTEAFF.

The CDR3 protein is CASSLIPGLGADTQYF. The CDR3 DNA follows: TGTGCCAGCTCACTCATTCCGGGACTAGGCGCAGATACGCAGTATTTT. The chain couples TRBV18 to TRBJ2-3, with TRBD2 identical over 8 bases. The germline V gene encodes CDR1 KGHSH and CDR2 LQKENI. CDR3 length equals 16 residues. With 4 bases clipped from V and 4 bases from J, the junction kept 10 bases outside the gene matches.

The J gene is TRBJ2-6, the V gene TRBV7-3, with D possibly TRBD2 on 6 matching bases. CDR1 is SGHTA and CDR2 is FQGTGA in the germline V gene. V lost 5 bases and J 3 bases, leaving 11 bases between the germline ends. The CDR3 totals 15 residues. The CDR3 here is CASSQMGGGANVLTF. The CDR3 coding sequence is TGTGCCAGCAGCCAAATGGGAGGTGGGGCCAACGTCCTGACTTTC.

The genes are TRBV28 and TRBJ1-1; D is possibly TRBD1 (5 bases). The CDR3 contains 15 residues. The ends were cut back, 7 bases at V and 1 base at J, with 16 bases in the middle. Germline V CDR1 and CDR2: MDHEN, SYDVKM. CDR3: CASKGQGLKNTEAFF. The CDR3 region has the DNA TGTGCCAGCAAGGGTCAGGGACTGAAGAACACTGAAGCTTTCTTT.